This T cell receptor beta chain was observed in a study of CXCR3-negative and CXCR3-positive naive CD8 T cells. Each TRB cDNA library was prepared by 5' RACE (with UMI labels). TCRdb reprocessed the 5' RACE reads and stores each CDR3 protein as one record, lacking DNA. This sample's clone table lists 70,000 to 95,000 distinct CDR3 sequences. Study findings and constraints: TRB CDR3 hydrophobicity was greater in CXCR3-positive naive cells than in CXCR3-negative naive cells. Both naive subsets had comparably high diversity; memory CD8+ cells much lower.

From germline, CDR1 is MNHEY and CDR2 SVGEGT. The CDR3 is 15 residues long. Concerning this clonotype: The antigen remains unidentified.

Within the CD8+ T cell compartment, naive cells were CD45RO-CCR7+CD27+CD95-. Sequenced sample: naive CXCR3- CD8+ T cells from blood. Stated subset: CD45RO-CCR7+CD27+CD95- naive CD8+ T cells lacking CXCR3 (TNR3-). The chain combines TRBV6-2 or TRBV6-3 with TRBJ2-7. This receptor was taken from a human donor in good health. Some clones in this sample may be carry-over from other donors' samples. This CDR3 reads CASSYSRSVDYEQYF.